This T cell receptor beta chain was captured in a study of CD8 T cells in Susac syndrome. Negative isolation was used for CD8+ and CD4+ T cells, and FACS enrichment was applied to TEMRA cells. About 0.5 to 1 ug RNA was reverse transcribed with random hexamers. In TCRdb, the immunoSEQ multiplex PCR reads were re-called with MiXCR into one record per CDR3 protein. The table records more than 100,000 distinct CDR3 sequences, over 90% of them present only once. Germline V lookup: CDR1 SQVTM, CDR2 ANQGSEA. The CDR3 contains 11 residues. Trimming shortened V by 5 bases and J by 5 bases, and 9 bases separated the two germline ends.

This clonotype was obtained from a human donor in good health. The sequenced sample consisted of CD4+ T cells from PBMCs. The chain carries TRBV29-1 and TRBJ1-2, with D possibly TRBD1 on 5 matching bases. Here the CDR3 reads CSVLTAYGYTF. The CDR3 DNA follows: TGCAGCGTTTTGACAGCGTATGGCTACACCTTC.